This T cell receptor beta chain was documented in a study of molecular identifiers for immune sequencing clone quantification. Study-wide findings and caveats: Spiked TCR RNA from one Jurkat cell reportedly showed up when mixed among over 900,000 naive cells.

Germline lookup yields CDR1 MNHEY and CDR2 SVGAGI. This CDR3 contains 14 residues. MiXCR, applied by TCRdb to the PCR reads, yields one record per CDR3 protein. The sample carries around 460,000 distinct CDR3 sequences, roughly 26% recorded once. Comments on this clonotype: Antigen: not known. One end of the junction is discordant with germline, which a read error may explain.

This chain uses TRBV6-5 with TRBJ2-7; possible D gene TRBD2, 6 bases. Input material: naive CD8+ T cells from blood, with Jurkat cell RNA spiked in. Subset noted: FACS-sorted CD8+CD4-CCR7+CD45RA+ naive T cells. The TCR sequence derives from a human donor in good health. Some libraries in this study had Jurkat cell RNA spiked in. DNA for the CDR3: TGTGCCAGCGGTTACGACGGGAGTCAGTACGAGCAGTACTTC. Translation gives CASGYDGSQYEQYF.